A single sample gave rise to the 26 T cell receptor beta chains below, sequenced in a study of human T cells and chemical hapten exposure. The authors' total RNA extraction used unfractionated whole blood. Library preparation tagged each individual cDNA molecule with a unique molecular identifier. One entry per CDR3 protein, called by TCRdb with MiXCR from the reads. In the table there are around 120,000 distinct CDR3 sequences, over 6.5% of which are singletons. Input material: whole blood. These TCRs come from a human donor in good health. Some clones in this sample may be carry-over from other donors' samples.

This chain joins TRBV14 and TRBJ2-5; 9 bases align to TRBD2. CDR3 length equals 16 residues. CDR1 and CDR2 (germline): SGHDN, FVKESK. Germline trimming cut 3 bases from V and 3 bases from J; bases unmatched to any gene: 8. The CDR3 spells CASSHRAGGGKETQYF. CDR3 DNA sequence: TGTGCCAGCAGCCATAGAGCGGGAGGAGGGAAAGAGACCCAGTACTTC.

This chain links TRBV20-1 with TRBJ1-2; possible D gene TRBD1, 5 bases. With 2 bases removed from V and 4 bases from J, the gap between germline ends came to 11 bases. CDR1 and CDR2 (germline): DFQATT, SNEGSKA (reference sequence). The length of the CDR3 is 13 residues. DNA for the CDR3: TGCAGTGCTAGACAGGGCTTAGGCTATGGCTACACCTTC. It specifies CSARQGLGYGYTF.

This clonotype was observed many times. The genes are TRBV9 and TRBJ2-7, with 8 nucleotides matching TRBD2. Germline loops: CDR1 SGDLS, CDR2 YYNGEE. The CDR3 length is 15 residues. V shed 0 bases and J 2 bases; nucleotides not matched to a gene: 4. The CDR3 coding sequence is TGTGCCAGCAGCGTAGATCCAGCGGGGGCCTACGAGCAGTACTTC. Translating it yields CASSVDPAGAYEQYF.

This clonotype was recorded many times. The chain employs TRBV6-6 and TRBJ1-3; D call uncertain. Germline V gene data show CDR1 as MNHNY and CDR2 as SVGAGI (reference sequence). The length of the CDR3 is 15 residues. Deletions cut 2 bases from V and 0 bases from J, with 8 bases between. The CDR3 DNA reads TGTGCCAGCAGTTACGACGCGGTCTCTGGAAACACCATATATTTT. Translated: CASSYDAVSGNTIYF.

This clonotype was seen a few times. The chain employs TRBV6-5 and TRBJ2-1, with 7 bases matching TRBD2. The trim removed 4 bases at V and 8 bases at J, leaving 17 bases unmatched. This CDR3 is 17 amino acids long. The germline CDR1 and CDR2 sequences are MNHEY and SVGAGI. CDR3 in amino acids: CASSFLPGLLARDEQFF. The CDR3 region has the DNA TGTGCCAGCAGTTTTCTTCCGGGACTACTAGCCAGGGATGAGCAGTTCTTC.

This clonotype was observed at least ten times. Written as DNA, the CDR3 is TGTGCCATCTCGCCGGGGGAGGAACATCAGCCCCAGCATTTT. It translates to CAISPGEEHQPQHF. The chain recombines TRBV6-2 or TRBV6-3 with TRBJ1-5; tentative D call: TRBD1 (5 bases). CDR3 size: 14 residues. Trimming cost V 10 bases and J 5 bases, with 18 bases left between them. Germline V gives CDR1 MNHEY, CDR2 SVGEGT.

The chain has TRBV20-1 and TRBJ2-7; 11 nucleotides align to TRBD1. V shed 6 bases, J shed 4 bases, and the junction held 5 bases outside the gene matches. CDR1 and CDR2 (germline): DFQATT, SNEGSKA (reference sequence). The CDR3 is 13 residues long. The CDR3 here is CSAADRGLYEQYF. CDR3 sequence (DNA): TGCAGTGCCGCGGACAGGGGGCTTTACGAGCAGTACTTC.

This clonotype was counted between two and nine times. The chain has TRBV19 and TRBJ2-1, with TRBD2 as a possible D gene (6 bases). This CDR3 spans 16 amino acids. Trimming shortened V by 2 bases and J by 0 bases, and 11 bases separated the two germline ends. Germline CDR1 LNHDA, CDR2 SQIVND (reference sequence). The CDR3 loop reads CASSILAPSSYNEQFF. CDR3 DNA: TGTGCCAGTAGTATACTAGCGCCGAGCTCCTACAATGAGCAGTTCTTC.

This clonotype was seen at least ten times. The rearrangement links TRBV4-1 to TRBJ2-7; TRBD1 aligns across 8 bases. J gave up 6 bases and V 6 bases, and 10 bases lay outside the gene matches. CDR3 length: 14 amino acids. Germline V lookup: CDR1 MGHRA, CDR2 YSYEKL. CDR3 sequence: CASSMDRVSGEQYF. The CDR3 nucleotides read TGCGCCAGCAGTATGGACAGGGTTAGCGGCGAGCAGTACTTC.

This rearrangement joins TRBV6-5 to TRBJ2-7; 10 bases are a match to TRBD1. Per the germline V gene, CDR1 is MNHEY and CDR2 is SVGAGI. The CDR3 sequence is 14 residues long. With 5 bases clipped from V and 5 bases from J, the junction kept 6 bases outside the gene matches. The CDR3 is CASSKDRGTDEQYF. The CDR3 nucleotides are TGTGCCAGCAGTAAGGACAGGGGGACAGACGAGCAGTACTTC.

This clonotype was seen at least ten times. The rearrangement joins TRBV7-6 to TRBJ2-7; D may be TRBD1 (5 bases). Trimming pared 3 bases from V and 3 bases from J, leaving 9 bases between. The CDR3 runs 13 residues. Per the germline V gene, CDR1 is SGHVS and CDR2 is FNYEAQ. This CDR3 is CASSFDSRYEQYF. CDR3 nucleotides: TGTGCCAGCAGCTTCGACAGTCGCTACGAGCAGTACTTC.

CDR3 residues: CASSLRQGRAQYF. CDR3 DNA sequence: TGTGCCAGCAGCCTCCGACAGGGAAGGGCCCAGTACTTC. The rearrangement joins TRBV3-1 to TRBJ2-5, with 7 bases aligning to TRBD1. Trimming cost V 4 bases and J 9 bases; bases outside gene matches: 8. The CDR3 is 13 residues long. Germline-derived CDR1 and CDR2 are LGHDT and YNNKEL (reference sequence).

V usage is TRBV6-5 and J usage is TRBJ2-5; TRBD2 matches 9 bases. CDR1 is MNHEY and CDR2 is SVGAGI in the germline V gene. There are 15 residues in the CDR3. The V gene end was trimmed by 4 bases and the J gene end by 6 bases; junction bases not matched to a gene: 9. The chain's CDR3 is CASSSIAGVEQTQYF. In nucleotides, the CDR3 is TGTGCCAGCAGTTCTATAGCGGGAGTGGAACAGACCCAGTACTTC.

This clonotype was seen ten or more times. The chain carries TRBV12-3 or TRBV12-4 and TRBJ1-5, with TRBD1 as a possible D gene (5 bases). V was trimmed by 7 bases and J by 5 bases, leaving 9 bases between them. This CDR3 is 12 amino acids long. The CDR3 region is CASKGPDQPQHF. Here the CDR3 DNA reads TGTGCCAGCAAGGGGCCGGATCAGCCCCAGCATTTT.

J is TRBJ2-7 and V is TRBV6-5; 7 nucleotides line up with TRBD1. In germline, CDR1 is MNHEY, CDR2 SVGAGI. The CDR3 has 14 residues. J lost 5 bases, V lost 0 bases, and 4 bases had no gene match. CDR3: CASSYSIRGNEQYF. CDR3 DNA sequence: TGTGCCAGCAGTTACTCGATCAGGGGGAACGAGCAGTACTTC.

The chain links TRBV7-2 to TRBJ2-2; 8 nucleotides agree with TRBD1. Germline CDR1 is SGHTA and CDR2 is FQGNSA. This CDR3 is built from 16 residues. The trim removed 2 bases at V and 4 bases at J, leaving 6 bases unmatched. The CDR3: CASSLIQGAATGELFF. DNA for the CDR3: TGTGCCAGCAGCTTAATTCAGGGGGCGGCCACCGGGGAGCTGTTTTTT.

This clonotype has only a few counts. This rearrangement joins TRBV7-2 to TRBJ2-5, with 8 bases lining up with TRBD1. CDR1 is SGHTA and CDR2 is FQGNSA in the germline V gene. V lost 5 bases to trimming and J lost 2 bases; unmatched junction nucleotides: 10. The length of the CDR3 is 16 residues. CDR3 residues: CASSDEETGVQETQYF. The DNA of the CDR3 is TGTGCCAGCAGCGACGAAGAGACAGGGGTTCAAGAGACCCAGTACTTC.

This clonotype was counted at least ten times. A read error may account for a junction end that differs from germline. This chain joins TRBV6-1 and TRBJ1-5, with D uncertain. The CDR3 runs to 14 residues. Germline lookup yields CDR1 MNHNS and CDR2 SASEGT. As DNA, the CDR3 is TGTGCCAGCAATGAAGAGGAAGGTAATCAGCCCCAGCATTTT. Protein product: CASNEEEGNQPQHF.

The chain employs TRBV2 and TRBJ2-1; no definite D call. Germline V lookup: CDR1 SNHLY, CDR2 FYNNEI. This CDR3 has 14 amino acids. Deletions cut 6 bases from V and 3 bases from J, with 12 bases between. The CDR3 bases are TGTGCCAGCAGACTTGACATGGGCTACAATGAGCAGTTCTTC. Protein sequence: CASRLDMGYNEQFF.

In this sample, this clonotype turned up many times. The CDR3 loop reads CASSRQGSGTEAFF. The CDR3 nucleotides are TGTGCCAGCAGCCGGCAGGGATCGGGCACTGAAGCTTTCTTT. The chain couples TRBV3-1 to TRBJ1-1; tentatively, D is TRBD1 (5 bases). The germline V gene encodes CDR1 LGHDT and CDR2 YNNKEL (reference sequence). The CDR3 is 14 amino acids. Trimming took 4 bases from V and 4 from J, leaving 13 bases between them. Based on the CDR3 plus reference TRBV3-1 and TRBJ1-1, the full variable domain is DTAVSQTPKYLVTQMGNDKSIKCEQNLGHDTMYWYKQDSKKFLKIMFSYNNKELIINETVPNRFSPKSPDKAHLNLHINSLELGDSAVYFCASSRQGSGTEAFFGQGTRLTVV.

This clonotype was seen a few times. This chain uses TRBV20-1 with TRBJ2-1; the D gene is possibly TRBD2 (6 bases). The CDR3 spans 14 residues. CDR1 DFQATT and CDR2 SNEGSKA come from the germline V gene (reference sequence). V was trimmed by 3 bases and J by 2 bases, leaving 11 bases between them. The CDR3 coding sequence is TGCAGTGCTAGTCGTGCGGGGCCCTACAATGAGCAGTTCTTC. Translating it yields CSASRAGPYNEQFF.

This clonotype was seen ten or more times. V gene TRBV4-2 combines with J gene TRBJ1-1; TRBD1 matches 8 bases. J lost 2 bases, V lost 3 bases, and 2 bases had no gene match. Germline CDR1 and CDR2: LGHNA and YNFKEQ. The length of the CDR3 is 14 residues. The CDR3, as DNA: TGTGCCAGCAGCCACGGACAGGGAAACACTGAAGCTTTCTTT. Amino acid sequence: CASSHGQGNTEAFF.

This clonotype was counted only a few times. V gene TRBV18 combines with J gene TRBJ2-3; no reliable D call. Trimming pared 2 bases from V and 0 bases from J, leaving 12 bases between. The CDR3 has 16 residues. Looked up from germline, CDR1 is KGHSH and CDR2 is LQKENI. The CDR3 region is CASSPVGSTSTDTQYF. The CDR3, as DNA: TGTGCCAGCTCACCAGTGGGCAGTACTAGCACAGATACGCAGTATTTT.

This clonotype was counted ten times or more. This chain connects TRBV13 to TRBJ1-1; D is ambiguous. V was trimmed by 0 bases and J by 5 bases, leaving 7 bases between them. The germline V gene has CDR1 PRHDT and CDR2 FYEKMQ (reference sequence). The CDR3 runs to 13 residues. The CDR3 DNA is TGTGCCAGCAGCTTAGGGCACAGTACTGAAGCTTTCTTT. This codes for CASSLGHSTEAFF.

On this clonotype itself: This clone may be a read error of a much larger clone one base away. The rearrangement joins TRBV27 to TRBJ2-6; TRBD2 is a possible D gene (5 bases). This CDR3 has 15 residues. CDR1 is MNHEY, CDR2 SMNVEV, per germline (reference sequence). Written as DNA, the CDR3 is TGTTCCAGCAGTACGGGGTTCTCTGGGGCCAACGTCCTGACTTTC. Translated, it gives CSSSTGFSGANVLTF.

The genes are TRBV7-9 and TRBJ2-7; tentatively, D is TRBD1 (5 bases). The length of the CDR3 is 13 residues. Germline CDR1 and CDR2: SEHNR and FQNEAQ (reference sequence). Between the trimmed V and J ends, which lost 6 bases and 3 bases, there was a span of 12 bases. The CDR3 region has the DNA TGTGCCAGCAGTTACGCAGGGAACTACGAGCAGTACTTC. Encoded protein: CASSYAGNYEQYF.